The rows below give T cell receptor beta chains drawn from one sample of a study of vaccination and CD4 T cells after COVID-19. TCRdb analysed the PCR reads with MiXCR anew, one entry per CDR3 protein. The sample has approximately 8,600 distinct CDR3 sequences; more than 45% are singletons. Their target antigens are unknown. The sequencing input was CD4+ T cells from blood, cultured in vitro. These receptors all come from a human donor in good health. Both conserved end residues are part of each CDR3. D genes are given only for firm matches. The listing skips clone size in some rows; elsewhere it reads once, few, many or a size class.

v_gene	abundance	d_gene	j_gene	CDR3nt	CDR3aa
TRBV7-2	few	TRBD2	TRBJ2-5	TGTGCCAGCAGTGTAGCGGGGGGAGGCGGGGAGACCCAGTACTTC	CASSVAGGGGETQYF
TRBV5-5	NA	NA	TRBJ2-2	TGTGCCAGCAGCTTTAGTACAGGGAACACCGGGGAGCTGTTTTTT	CASSFSTGNTGELFF
TRBV15	few	NA	TRBJ2-1	TGTGCCACCAGCAGAGATCGGGGCAATGAGCAGTTCTTC	CATSRDRGNEQFF
TRBV6-1	few	TRBD2	TRBJ2-1	TGTGCCAGCAGACTGGGACTAGCGGCCTACAATGAGCAGTTCTTC	CASRLGLAAYNEQFF
TRBV29-1	NA	TRBD1	TRBJ2-7	TGCAGCGTCCCGGGACAGGGGTTTTACGAGCAGTACTTC	CSVPGQGFYEQYF
TRBV27	NA	NA	TRBJ1-1	TGTGCCAGCAGTCAATTCCCCCCTGGGGGCGCGGGGAACACTGAAGCTTTCTTT	CASSQFPPGGAGNTEAFF
TRBV5-1	NA	NA	TRBJ1-2	TGCGCCAGCAGCTTCCAGGGGATCGAGGATGGCTACACCTTC	CASSFQGIEDGYTF
TRBV6-2/TRBV6-3	NA	TRBD2	TRBJ2-2	TGTGCCAGCACCAACTCCCGGGGGGGCCGGGGCGGGGAGCTGTTTTTT	CASTNSRGGRGGELFF
TRBV20-1	NA	TRBD2	TRBJ2-5	TGCAGTGCTAGAGCAGCGGGGAAAGGGGAGACCCAGTACTTC	CSARAAGKGETQYF
TRBV12-3/TRBV12-4	few	NA	TRBJ2-5	TGTGCCAGCAGTTTGACGTCAGAGACCCAGTACTTC	CASSLTSETQYF
TRBV25-1	NA	TRBD2	TRBJ2-1	TGTGCCAGCAGTGCGACTAGCGGGGGGGTAAACAATGAGCAGTTCTTC	CASSATSGGVNNEQFF
TRBV5-5	NA	NA	TRBJ1-5	TGTGCCAGCAGCTTGGCAGGGAACAATCAGCCCCAGCATTTT	CASSLAGNNQPQHF
TRBV19	few	NA	TRBJ1-1	TGTGCCAGTAGTATCCCATACAACACTGAAGCTTTCTTT	CASSIPYNTEAFF
TRBV7-2	few	TRBD1	TRBJ1-3	TGTGCCAGCAGCTTGACAGGGATGGCTGGAAACACCATATATTTT	CASSLTGMAGNTIYF
TRBV7-8	NA	NA	TRBJ1-3	TGTGCCAGCAGCTTAGACGGGGCCTCGAGGGGGAACACCATATATTTT	CASSLDGASRGNTIYF
TRBV20-1	medium-sized	NA	TRBJ1-5	TGCAGTGCGTCGGAACATCAGCCCCAGCATTTT	CSASEHQPQHF
TRBV20-1	NA	NA	TRBJ1-5	TGCAGTGCTTGGGATATTAGCAATCAGCCCCAGCATTTT	CSAWDISNQPQHF
TRBV30	NA	NA	TRBJ2-6	TGTGCCTGGAGTGTAGAGGAGGTGTACTCTGGGGCCAACGTCCTGACTTTC	CAWSVEEVYSGANVLTF
TRBV20-1	few	NA	TRBJ1-3	TGCAGTGCAAGACAGTTCTCTGGAAACACCATATATTTT	CSARQFSGNTIYF
TRBV10-3	NA	TRBD2	TRBJ2-7	TGTGCCATCCAGGGTAGCGGGGAGAGCTCCTACGAGCAGTACTTC	CAIQGSGESSYEQYF
TRBV6-5	once	TRBD2	TRBJ2-1	TGTGCCAGCAGTTTCCGAAAACTAGCGGGGGGTCCCGATGAGCAGTTCTTC	CASSFRKLAGGPDEQFF
TRBV7-2	few	TRBD2	TRBJ2-3	TGTGCCAGCAGCTTAGGACTAGCGGGAGGAGAGCAGTATTTT	CASSLGLAGGEQYF
TRBV20-1	few	TRBD1	TRBJ1-2	TGCAGTGCTTTATTTTCCGGGACAGGGAATGGCTACACCTTC	CSALFSGTGNGYTF
TRBV6-4	NA	NA	TRBJ1-5	TGTGCCAGCAGTGAAGGTGGCGGGAATCAGCCCCAGCATTTT	CASSEGGGNQPQHF
TRBV28	NA	TRBD1	TRBJ1-4	TGTGCCAGCAGTTCGGGACAGGGGATGGATGAAAAACTGTTTTTT	CASSSGQGMDEKLFF
TRBV12-3/TRBV12-4	NA	NA	TRBJ2-3	TGTGCCAGCAGCTATAAGACCCCCCTAATAGATACGCAGTATTTT	CASSYKTPLIDTQYF
TRBV9	NA	TRBD2	TRBJ2-1	TGTGCCAGCACCGCCGGGGGGGCCCTCCCCAATGAGCAGTTCTTC	CASTAGGALPNEQFF
TRBV10-3	NA	NA	TRBJ2-6	TGTGCCATCAGTGAGTCTAGGGGGGCTGGGGCCAACGTCCTGACTTTC	CAISESRGAGANVLTF
TRBV6-5	NA	NA	TRBJ1-2	TGTGCCAGCAGTTACAAAGGAGGGGAGGCCCCCTATGGCTACACCTTC	CASSYKGGEAPYGYTF
TRBV19	NA	NA	TRBJ2-2	TGTGCCAGTAGTACGAACACCGGGGAGCTGTTTTTT	CASSTNTGELFF
TRBV27	medium-sized	TRBD2	TRBJ2-3	TGTGCCAGCAGTTTTGCGGGGGGGGCAGATACGCAGTATTTT	CASSFAGGADTQYF
TRBV2	few	NA	TRBJ2-2	TGTGCCAACACCAACCGGGACAACACCGGGGAGCTGTTTTTT	CANTNRDNTGELFF
TRBV6-1	NA	NA	TRBJ1-5	TGTGCCAGCAGCCCTATGAGTCGGCCCCAGCATTTT	CASSPMSRPQHF
TRBV5-1	NA	NA	TRBJ1-1	TGCGCCAGCAGCTTGGCCCCGGGAATGGCCACTGAAGCTTTCTTT	CASSLAPGMATEAFF
TRBV28	NA	TRBD2	TRBJ2-4	TGTGCCAGCAGTCGAGCGAGCGGGATCAAAAACATTCAGTACTTC	CASSRASGIKNIQYF
TRBV20-1	NA	NA	TRBJ2-3	TGCAGTGCCTGGGCAGGGGCCGTCGATACGCAGTATTTT	CSAWAGAVDTQYF
TRBV15	few	NA	TRBJ2-5	TGTGCCACCAGCAGGAACGGGGGAGAGACCCAGTACTTC	CATSRNGGETQYF
TRBV27	few	NA	TRBJ2-7	TGTGCCAGCATCAATCGGAAGCCCTACGAGCAGTACTTC	CASINRKPYEQYF
TRBV10-2	NA	NA	TRBJ2-7	TGCGCCAGCAGCGACTACGTGGCCTACGAGCAGTACTTC	CASSDYVAYEQYF
TRBV6-2/TRBV6-3	NA	NA	TRBJ2-7	TGTGCCATTCAGGGGAGAAACGAGCAGTACTTC	CAIQGRNEQYF
TRBV19	NA	NA	TRBJ2-4	TGTGCCAGGGGTCGAGTACCCTTCGGGAACATTCAGTACTTC	CARGRVPFGNIQYF
TRBV11-3	NA	NA	TRBJ2-2	TGTGCCAGCAGCTCCCCCCGAGGGACCGGGGAGCTGTTTTTT	CASSSPRGTGELFF
TRBV20-1	NA	NA	TRBJ2-1	TGCAGTGCTAGAGATCCCTGGGAGACCCGATACAATGAGCAGTTCTTC	CSARDPWETRYNEQFF
TRBV24-1	NA	TRBD1	TRBJ2-2	TGTGCCACCAGTGATTATACGGCAGGGGGTCCCGGGGAGCTGTTTTTT	CATSDYTAGGPGELFF
TRBV7-2	NA	TRBD1	TRBJ2-1	TGTGCCAGCAGCCCTCCGGGACAGGTGTACAATGAGCAGTTCTTC	CASSPPGQVYNEQFF
TRBV6-1	few	NA	TRBJ1-2	TGTGCCAGCAACGAGGCCAACTATGGCTACACCTTC	CASNEANYGYTF
TRBV18	NA	NA	TRBJ2-5	TGTGCCAGCTCACCGGAAGGCGAGACCCAGTACTTC	CASSPEGETQYF
TRBV28	NA	NA	TRBJ2-3	TGTGCCACCCGGGGCAGAATCACAGATACGCAGTATTTT	CATRGRITDTQYF
TRBV6-1	few	NA	TRBJ1-2	TGTGCCAGCATCTCACCGCCCCCGGGGATCTATGGCTACACCTTC	CASISPPPGIYGYTF
TRBV5-4	NA	TRBD2	TRBJ2-5	TGTGCCAGCAGCTTGTTTTCTAGCGGGGGGGAGACCCAGTACTTC	CASSLFSSGGETQYF
TRBV7-2	NA	NA	TRBJ1-1	TGTGCCAGCAGCTTACTGAATAAGAACACTGAAGCTTTCTTT	CASSLLNKNTEAFF
TRBV19	NA	TRBD2	TRBJ2-7	TGTGCCAGTAGCCCCGCGGGACTAGCGGGCGAGCAGTACTTC	CASSPAGLAGEQYF
TRBV23-1	few	NA	TRBJ2-5	TGCGCCAGCTACCCCAACGAAGAGACCCAGTACTTC	CASYPNEETQYF
TRBV30	NA	NA	TRBJ1-2	TGTGCCTGGACCCTCGGGAACGGCGGAAACTATGGCTACACCTTC	CAWTLGNGGNYGYTF